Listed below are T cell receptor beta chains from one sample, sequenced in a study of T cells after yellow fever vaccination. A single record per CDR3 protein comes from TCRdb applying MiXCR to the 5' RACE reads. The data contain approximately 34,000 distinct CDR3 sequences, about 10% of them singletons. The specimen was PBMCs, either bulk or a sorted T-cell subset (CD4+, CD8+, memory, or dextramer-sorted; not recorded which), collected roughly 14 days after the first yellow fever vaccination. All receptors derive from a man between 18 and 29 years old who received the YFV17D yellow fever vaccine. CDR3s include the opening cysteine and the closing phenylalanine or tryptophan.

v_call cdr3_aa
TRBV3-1 CASSHRLKNTGELFF
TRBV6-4 CASSVSTQGGTGELFF
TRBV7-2 CASRPREGQEKLFF
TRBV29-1 CSVNVGSTDTQYF
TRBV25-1 CASSEYGGGGEQYF
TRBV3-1 CASSQDRHTSGKQFF
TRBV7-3 CASSFYTGELFF
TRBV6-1 CATSGQFNYGYTF
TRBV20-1 CSARVSSYNSPLHF
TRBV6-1 CASSELAGANVLTF
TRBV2 CASSVGSRESPLHF
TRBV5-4 CASSPPGQGAINEQFF
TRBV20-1 CSAEFSGANVLTF
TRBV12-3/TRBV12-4 CASSLDGPDTQYF
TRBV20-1 CSAREFFAEQYF
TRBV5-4 CASSVQGATDTQYF
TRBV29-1 CSVDGQPLF
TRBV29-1 CSVRSPAGDNYGYTF
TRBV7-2 CASSLALAGHNEQFF
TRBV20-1 CSARDMGQLNEKLFF
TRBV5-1 CASSPSSGGATYNEQFF
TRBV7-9 CASSWRQAYEQYF
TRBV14 CASSQEWASNEKLFF
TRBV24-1 CATSRDWVNEQFF
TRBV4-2 CASSQGASKNIQYF
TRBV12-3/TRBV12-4 CASRPGHNMNTEAFF
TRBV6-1 CASIAAARTQYF
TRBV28 CASSLVGNTRNSPLHF
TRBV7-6 CASSLGGLGEQFF
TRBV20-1 CSAPDRDLEQYF
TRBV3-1 CASSRDRANYGYTF